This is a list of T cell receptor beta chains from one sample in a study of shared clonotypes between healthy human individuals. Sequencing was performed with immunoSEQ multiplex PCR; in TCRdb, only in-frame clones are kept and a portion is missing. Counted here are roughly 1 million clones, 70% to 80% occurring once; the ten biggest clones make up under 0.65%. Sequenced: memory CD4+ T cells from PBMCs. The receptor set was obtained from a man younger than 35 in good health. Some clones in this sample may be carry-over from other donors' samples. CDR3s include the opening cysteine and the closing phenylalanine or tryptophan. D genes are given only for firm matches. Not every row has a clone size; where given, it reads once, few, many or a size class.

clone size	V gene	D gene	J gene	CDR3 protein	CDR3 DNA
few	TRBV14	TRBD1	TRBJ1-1	CASSQQGAGNTEAFF	TGTGCCAGCAGCCAACAGGGGGCCGGGAACACTGAAGCTTTCTTT
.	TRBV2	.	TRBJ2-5	CASSDVGQETQYF	TGTGCCAGCAGTGATGTAGGCCAAGAGACCCAGTACTTC
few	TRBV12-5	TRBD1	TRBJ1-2	CASGRDSNYGYTF	TGTGCTAGTGGCCGGGACAGCAACTATGGCTACACCTTC
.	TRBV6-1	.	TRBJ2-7	CASSGSLLSYEQYF	TGTGCCAGCAGTGGTTCGCTTCTATCCTACGAGCAGTACTTC
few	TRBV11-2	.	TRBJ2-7	CASSLTDTSYEQYF	TGTGCCAGCAGCTTGACAGACACCTCCTACGAGCAGTACTTC
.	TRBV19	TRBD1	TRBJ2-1	CASSMEGDRYNEQFF	TGTGCCAGTAGTATGGAGGGGGACAGGTACAATGAGCAGTTCTTC
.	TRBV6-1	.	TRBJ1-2	CASSVQQGGGVYGYTF	TGTGCCAGCAGTGTTCAGCAGGGTGGAGGGGTCTATGGCTACACCTTC
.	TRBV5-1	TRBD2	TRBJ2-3	CASSGGLAALGTDTQYF	TGCGCCAGCAGCGGGGGACTAGCGGCCTTAGGGACAGATACGCAGTATTTT
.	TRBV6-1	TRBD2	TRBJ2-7	CASSELADSYEQYF	TGTGCCAGCAGTGAACTAGCGGACTCCTACGAGCAGTACTTC
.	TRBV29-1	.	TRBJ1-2	CSVWVDYGYTF	TGCAGCGTCTGGGTAGACTATGGCTACACCTTC
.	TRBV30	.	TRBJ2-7	CAWKGGLGEQYF	TGTGCCTGGAAAGGGGGGCTGGGCGAGCAGTACTTC
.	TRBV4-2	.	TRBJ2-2	CASSQALNSGNTGELFF	TGTGCCAGCAGCCAAGCCCTCAATTCGGGGAACACCGGGGAGCTGTTTTTT
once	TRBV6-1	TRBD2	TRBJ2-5	CASSEALGRASGIQETQYF	TGTGCCAGCAGTGAAGCGCTAGGAAGGGCTAGCGGGATCCAAGAGACCCAGTACTTC
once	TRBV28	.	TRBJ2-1	CASSSSTGRGLVF	TGTGCCAGCAGTTCATCGACAGGGAGGGGGTTGGTCTTC
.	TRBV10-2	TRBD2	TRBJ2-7	CASSESGTSGRRSYEQYF	TGCGCCAGCAGTGAGTCCGGGACTAGCGGGAGAAGGTCCTACGAGCAGTACTTC
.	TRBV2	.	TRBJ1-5	CASSVGTLYQPQHF	TGTGCCAGCAGTGTAGGGACCCTTTATCAGCCCCAGCATTTT
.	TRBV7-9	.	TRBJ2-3	CASSLLGEPSTDTQYF	TGTGCCAGCAGCTTATTAGGGGAACCTAGCACAGATACGCAGTATTTT
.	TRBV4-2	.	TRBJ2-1	CASSQDSMREQFF	TGTGCCAGCAGCCAAGATTCGATGCGTGAGCAGTTCTTC
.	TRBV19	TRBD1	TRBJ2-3	CASSIMGQPTDTQYF	TGTGCCAGTAGTATTATGGGACAGCCCACAGATACGCAGTATTTT
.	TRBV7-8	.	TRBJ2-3	CASSLFGRTDTQYF	TGTGCCAGCAGCTTATTCGGTCGCACAGATACGCAGTATTTT
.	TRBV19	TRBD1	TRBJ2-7	CASSMSNRGVYEQYF	TGTGCCAGTAGTATGTCCAACAGGGGAGTCTACGAGCAGTACTTC
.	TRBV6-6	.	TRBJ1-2	CASSHRVSSYGYTF	TGTGCCAGCAGCCACAGGGTTTCTAGCTATGGCTACACCTTC
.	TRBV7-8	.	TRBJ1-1	CASRTSFESTEAFF	TGTGCCAGCAGGACTTCTTTTGAGTCCACTGAAGCTTTCTTT
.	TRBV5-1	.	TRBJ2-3	CASNEGGGSTDTQYF	TGCGCCAGCAATGAGGGGGGCGGGAGCACAGATACGCAGTATTTT
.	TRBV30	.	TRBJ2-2	CAWSAGVNTGELFF	TGTGCCTGGAGTGCCGGCGTAAACACCGGGGAGCTGTTTTTT
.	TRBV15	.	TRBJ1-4	CATSRGDHEKLFF	TGTGCCACCAGCAGGGGGGACCATGAAAAACTGTTTTTT
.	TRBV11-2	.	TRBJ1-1	CASSPLGGGTEAFF	TGTGCCAGCAGCCCACTAGGTGGGGGAACTGAAGCTTTCTTT
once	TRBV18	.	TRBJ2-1	CASSNWTEQFF	TGTGCCAGCTCCAACTGGACTGAGCAGTTCTTC
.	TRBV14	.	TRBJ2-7	CASSPTGVGQYF	TGTGCCAGCAGCCCAACGGGAGTGGGGCAGTACTTC
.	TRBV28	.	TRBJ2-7	CASSLGNYEQYF	TGTGCCAGCAGTTTAGGCAACTACGAGCAGTACTTC
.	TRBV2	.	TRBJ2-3	CASSDRSRGDTQYF	TGTGCCAGCAGTGACAGGTCCCGGGGAGATACGCAGTATTTT
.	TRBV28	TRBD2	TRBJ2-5	CASTSTLQGGETQYF	TGTGCCAGCACCTCCACGCTCCAGGGAGGGGAGACCCAGTACTTC
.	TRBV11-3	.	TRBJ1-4	CASSLDQRPSREKLFF	TGTGCCAGCAGCTTAGATCAAAGGCCAAGCAGGGAAAAACTGTTTTTT
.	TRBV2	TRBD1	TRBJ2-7	CASSPGTGGPDEQYF	TGTGCCAGCAGCCCCGGGACAGGGGGTCCGGACGAGCAGTACTTC
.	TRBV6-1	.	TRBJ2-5	CASHGGWETQYF	TGTGCCAGCCATGGGGGGTGGGAGACCCAGTACTTC
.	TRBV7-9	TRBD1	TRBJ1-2	CASSFLARGLDYGYTF	TGTGCCAGCAGTTTCTTAGCCAGGGGGCTGGACTATGGCTACACCTTC
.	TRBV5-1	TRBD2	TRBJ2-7	CASSAGTSGYEQYF	TGCGCCAGCAGCGCCGGGACTAGCGGTTACGAGCAGTACTTC
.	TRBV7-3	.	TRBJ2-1	CASSLRSIGEQFF	TGTGCCAGCAGCTTACGCTCGATCGGTGAGCAGTTCTTC
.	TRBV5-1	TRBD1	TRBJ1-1	CASSLARGPEAFF	TGCGCCAGCAGCTTGGCCAGGGGGCCTGAAGCTTTCTTT
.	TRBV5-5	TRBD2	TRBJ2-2	CASSVLAGGNTGELFF	TGTGCCAGCAGCGTACTAGCGGGAGGAAACACCGGGGAGCTGTTTTTT
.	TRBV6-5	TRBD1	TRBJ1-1	CASGLDRDTEAFF	TGTGCCAGCGGACTCGACAGGGACACTGAAGCTTTCTTT
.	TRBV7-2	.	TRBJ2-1	CASSLLGETYNEQFF	TGTGCCAGCAGCTTATTGGGGGAGACGTACAATGAGCAGTTCTTC
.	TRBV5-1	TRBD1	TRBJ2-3	CASSLQQGTDTQYF	TGCGCCAGCAGCTTACAACAGGGGACCGATACGCAGTATTTT
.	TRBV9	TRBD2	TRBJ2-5	CASSVVDSGRETQYF	TGTGCCAGCAGCGTAGTAGATAGCGGGAGGGAGACCCAGTACTTC
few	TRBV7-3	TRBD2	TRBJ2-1	CASSLTGLAGYNEQFF	TGTGCCAGCAGCTTGACAGGACTAGCGGGATACAATGAGCAGTTCTTC
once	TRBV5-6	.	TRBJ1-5	CASSRLDNNQPQHF	TGTGCCAGCAGCCGACTGGACAACAATCAGCCCCAGCATTTT
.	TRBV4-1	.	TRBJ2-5	CASSPTGQETQYF	TGCGCCAGCAGCCCAACGGGGCAAGAGACCCAGTACTTC
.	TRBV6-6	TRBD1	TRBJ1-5	CASSPEDRGGYQPQHF	TGTGCCAGCAGCCCCGAGGACAGGGGGGGATATCAGCCCCAGCATTTT
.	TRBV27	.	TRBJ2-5	CASSFLARETQYF	TGTGCCAGCAGTTTTCTAGCGAGGGAGACCCAGTACTTC
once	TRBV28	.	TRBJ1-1	CASRPGPMNTEAFF	TGTGCCAGCAGGCCGGGCCCCATGAACACTGAAGCTTTCTTT